The source of this T cell receptor beta chain is a study of blood T cell repertoires in COVID-19. Study-level information: The origin of the acute and convalescent COVID-19 samples was the United States, Italy and Spain. Sample material is recorded as cDNA or gDNA derived from T cells, B-cell-depleted T cells, or PBMCs.

Original methodology: Quantification of nucleated cells was approximated via reference gene primer amplification. TCRdb's table, derived via immunoSEQ multiplex PCR, lists solely in-frame clones and lacks some. The D gene and trimming were derived from the DNA, and the V and J assignments and clone size from that table. The sample shows about 240,000 clones, 86% of them seen only once. The material sequenced was peripheral blood. This clonotype originated in a man in his sixties with acute or convalescent COVID-19.

The CDR3 protein is CASSSLSGAGAADTQYF. The CDR3 nucleotides read TGCGCCAGCAGCTCCCTATCTGGGGCGGGAGCGGCAGATACGCAGTATTTT. This chain connects TRBV4-3 to TRBJ2-3, with TRBD2 identical over 7 bases. V lost 5 bases, J lost 4 bases, and 15 bases stayed unmatched. This CDR3 comprises 17 residues. Looked up from germline, CDR1 is LGHNA and CDR2 is YSLEER.